This TCR beta chain was identified in a study of cytomegalovirus exposure and HLA in healthy donors. Study information: Of fewer than 450 genotyped donors, more than 70% clustered with self-reported Caucasian donors. General study results and limits: Certain sequence variants were highly shared and formed a cluster, and this cluster was likely a sequencing artifact.

In this sample, this clone turned up a few times. Its specificity is unknown. Use of 60 Vbeta and 13 Jbeta primers characterized the PCR. This table comes from immunoSEQ multiplex PCR, and its TCRdb copy is limited to in-frame clones, with some not included. The profile shows roughly 100,000 clones, roughly 60% of them singletons. CDR3 length: 14 amino acids. The germline V gene encodes CDR1 WNHNN and CDR2 SYGVQD (reference sequence). Sequencing input: PBMCs. This sequence originates from a human donor in good health. This rearrangement joins TRBV10-1 to TRBJ2-5; D may be TRBD2 (5 bases). The end of the DNA is better explained by TRBJ2-7, so the J call may be wrong. The CDR3, as DNA: TGCGCCAGCAGCGCCGAACTCCTAGCAAGCGAGCAGTACTTC. This gives the protein CASSAELLASEQYF.